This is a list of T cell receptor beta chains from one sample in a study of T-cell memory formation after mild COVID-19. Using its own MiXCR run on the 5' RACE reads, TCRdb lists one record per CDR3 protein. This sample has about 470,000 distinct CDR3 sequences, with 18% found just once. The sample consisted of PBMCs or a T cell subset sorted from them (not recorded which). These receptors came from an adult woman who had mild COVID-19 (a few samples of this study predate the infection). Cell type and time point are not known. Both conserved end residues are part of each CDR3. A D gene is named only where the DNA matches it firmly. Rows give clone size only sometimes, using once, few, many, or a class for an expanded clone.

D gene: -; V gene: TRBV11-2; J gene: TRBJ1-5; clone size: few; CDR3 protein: CASSPGDTWPQHF; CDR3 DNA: TGTGCCAGCAGCCCCGGGGATACTTGGCCCCAGCATTTT
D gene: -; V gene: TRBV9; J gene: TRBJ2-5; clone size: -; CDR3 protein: CASSPRDWDQETQYF; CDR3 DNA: TGTGCCAGCAGCCCTCGGGACTGGGATCAAGAGACCCAGTACTTC
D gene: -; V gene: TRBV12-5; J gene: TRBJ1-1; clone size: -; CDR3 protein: CASGLVYGNARRTEAFF; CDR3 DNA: TGTGCTAGTGGTTTGGTATATGGAAACGCCCGAAGGACTGAAGCTTTCTTT
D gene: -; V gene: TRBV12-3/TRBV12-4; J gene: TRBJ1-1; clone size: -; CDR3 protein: CASLGGVLNTEAFF; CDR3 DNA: TGTGCCAGTCTAGGCGGAGTACTGAACACTGAAGCTTTCTTT
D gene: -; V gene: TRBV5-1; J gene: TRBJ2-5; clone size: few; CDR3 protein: CASGTGQETQYF; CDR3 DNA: TGCGCCAGCGGAACGGGGCAAGAGACCCAGTACTTC
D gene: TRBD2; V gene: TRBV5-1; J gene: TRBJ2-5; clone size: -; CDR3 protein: CASSAGRGGETQYF; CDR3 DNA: TGCGCCAGCAGCGCTGGTCGCGGGGGGGAGACCCAGTACTTC
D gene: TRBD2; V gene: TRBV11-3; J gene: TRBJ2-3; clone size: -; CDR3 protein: CASSLGTSPRNTQYF; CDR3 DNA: TGTGCCAGCAGCTTAGGGACTAGCCCGCGAAATACGCAGTATTTT
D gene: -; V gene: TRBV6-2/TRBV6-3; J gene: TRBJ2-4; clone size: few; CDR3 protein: CASRDPSGYGKNIQYF; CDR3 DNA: TGTGCCAGCAGGGATCCGTCAGGGTATGGCAAAAACATTCAGTACTTC
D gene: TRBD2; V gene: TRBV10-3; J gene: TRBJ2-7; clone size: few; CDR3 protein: CAISGLAGEYEQYF; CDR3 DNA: TGTGCCATCAGTGGGTTAGCGGGGGAATACGAGCAGTACTTC
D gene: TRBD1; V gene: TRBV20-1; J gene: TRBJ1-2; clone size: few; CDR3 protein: CSARGGQGALPSNYGYTF; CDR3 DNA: TGCAGTGCGAGAGGGGGCCAGGGGGCCTTACCGTCTAACTATGGCTACACCTTC
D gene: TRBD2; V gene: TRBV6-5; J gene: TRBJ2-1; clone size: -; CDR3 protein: CASSFPGVAGANEQFF; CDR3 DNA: TGTGCCAGCAGTTTCCCGGGGGTAGCGGGAGCCAATGAGCAGTTCTTC
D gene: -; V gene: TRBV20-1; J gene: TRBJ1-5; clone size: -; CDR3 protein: CSAVETGDQPQHF; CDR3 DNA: TGCAGTGCTGTCGAAACGGGCGATCAGCCCCAGCATTTT
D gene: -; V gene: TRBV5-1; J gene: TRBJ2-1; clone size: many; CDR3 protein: CASSLAGDEQFF; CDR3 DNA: TGCGCCAGCAGCTTGGCCGGCGATGAGCAGTTCTTC
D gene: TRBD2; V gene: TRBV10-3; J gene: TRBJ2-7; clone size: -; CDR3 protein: CAISESGRGSYEQYF; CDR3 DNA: TGTGCCATCAGTGAAAGCGGGAGGGGCTCCTACGAGCAGTACTTC
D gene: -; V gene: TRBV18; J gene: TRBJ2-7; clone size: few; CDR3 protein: CASSPRSTRPYEQYF; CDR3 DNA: TGTGCCAGCTCACCCCGGTCCACTCGGCCCTACGAGCAGTACTTC
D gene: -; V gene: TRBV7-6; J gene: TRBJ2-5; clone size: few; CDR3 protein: CASSLIPRWQETQYF; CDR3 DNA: TGTGCCAGCAGCTTAATCCCCAGGTGGCAAGAGACCCAGTACTTC
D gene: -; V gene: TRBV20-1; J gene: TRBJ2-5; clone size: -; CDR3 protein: CSAVKGGAIETQYF; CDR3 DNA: TGCAGTGCAGTAAAGGGGGGCGCAATAGAGACCCAGTACTTC
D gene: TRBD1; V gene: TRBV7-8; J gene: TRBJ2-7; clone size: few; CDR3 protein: CASSRRTGVMYEQYF; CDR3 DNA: TGTGCCAGCAGCAGACGTACAGGGGTGATGTACGAGCAGTACTTC
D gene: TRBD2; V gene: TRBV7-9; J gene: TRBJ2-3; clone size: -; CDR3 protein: CASSFHLAGSDTQYF; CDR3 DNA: TGTGCCAGCAGCTTTCATCTAGCGGGATCAGATACGCAGTATTTT
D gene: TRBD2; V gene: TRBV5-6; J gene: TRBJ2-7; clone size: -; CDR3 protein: CASSLGRGGLYEQYF; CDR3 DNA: TGTGCCAGCAGCTTGGGTCGGGGGGGACTCTACGAGCAGTACTTC
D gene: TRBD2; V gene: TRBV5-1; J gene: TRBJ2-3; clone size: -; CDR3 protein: CASSAGGLASSTDTQYF; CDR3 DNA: TGCGCCAGCAGCGCTGGAGGACTAGCGAGTAGCACAGATACGCAGTATTTT
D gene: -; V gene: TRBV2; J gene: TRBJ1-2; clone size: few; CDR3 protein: CASIGQLLNYGYTF; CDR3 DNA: TGTGCCAGCATAGGACAGCTGCTTAACTATGGCTACACCTTC
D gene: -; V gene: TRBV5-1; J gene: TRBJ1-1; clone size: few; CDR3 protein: CASSPEANTEAFF; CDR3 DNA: TGCGCCAGCAGCCCGGAGGCGAACACTGAAGCTTTCTTT
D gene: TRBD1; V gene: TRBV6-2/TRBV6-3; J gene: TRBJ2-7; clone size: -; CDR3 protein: CASSNLAFGTAYEQYF; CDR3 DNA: TGTGCCAGCAGTAATTTAGCCTTCGGGACAGCCTACGAGCAGTACTTC
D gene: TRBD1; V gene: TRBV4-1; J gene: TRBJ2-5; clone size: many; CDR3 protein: CASSQEGNPTGVETQYF; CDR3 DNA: TGCGCCAGCAGCCAAGAGGGTAACCCGACAGGGGTTGAGACCCAGTACTTC
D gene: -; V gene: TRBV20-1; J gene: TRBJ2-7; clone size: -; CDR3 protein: CSARDLHEQYF; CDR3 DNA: TGCAGTGCTAGAGATCTCCACGAGCAGTACTTC
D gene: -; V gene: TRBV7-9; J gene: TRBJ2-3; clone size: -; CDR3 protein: CASSANRTDTQYF; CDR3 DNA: TGTGCCAGCAGCGCCAACCGCACAGATACGCAGTATTTT
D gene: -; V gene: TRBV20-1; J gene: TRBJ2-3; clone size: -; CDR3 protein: CSARDRGRTPDTQYF; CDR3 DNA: TGCAGTGCTAGAGATCGGGGGAGGACCCCAGATACGCAGTATTTT
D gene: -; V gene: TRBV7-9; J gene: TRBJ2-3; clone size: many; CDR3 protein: CASSRGTDTQYF; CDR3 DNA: TGTGCCAGCAGCCGAGGTACAGATACGCAGTATTTT
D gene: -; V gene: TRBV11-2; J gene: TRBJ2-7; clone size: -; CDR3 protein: CASSPLGLSSYEQYF; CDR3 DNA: TGTGCCAGCAGCCCCTTGGGGTTGTCCTCCTACGAGCAGTACTTC
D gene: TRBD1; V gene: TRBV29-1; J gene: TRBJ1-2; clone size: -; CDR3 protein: CSVEDPTGTGWWGYTF; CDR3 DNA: TGCAGCGTTGAAGACCCTACCGGGACAGGGTGGTGGGGCTACACCTTC
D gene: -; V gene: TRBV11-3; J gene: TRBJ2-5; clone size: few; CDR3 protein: CASSIATGPTPKETQYF; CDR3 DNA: TGTGCCAGCAGCATCGCGACGGGGCCTACACCTAAAGAGACCCAGTACTTC
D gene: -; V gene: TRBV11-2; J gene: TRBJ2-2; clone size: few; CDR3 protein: CASSSPKRTGELFF; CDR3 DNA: TGTGCCAGCAGCTCCCCAAAACGTACCGGGGAGCTGTTTTTT
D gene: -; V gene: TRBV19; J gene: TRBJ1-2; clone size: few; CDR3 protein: CASSAPLQPYGYTF; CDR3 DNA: TGTGCCAGTAGCGCCCCGTTGCAGCCTTATGGCTACACCTTC
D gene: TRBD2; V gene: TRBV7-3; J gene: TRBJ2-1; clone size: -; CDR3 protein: CASSLSSVSGRADNEQFF; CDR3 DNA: TGTGCCAGCAGCCTCTCCAGCGTTAGCGGGAGGGCGGATAATGAGCAGTTCTTC
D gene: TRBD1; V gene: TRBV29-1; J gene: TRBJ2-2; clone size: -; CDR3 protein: CSARSTGAGGELFF; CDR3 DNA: TGCAGCGCCAGATCGACAGGGGCGGGCGGGGAGCTGTTTTTT
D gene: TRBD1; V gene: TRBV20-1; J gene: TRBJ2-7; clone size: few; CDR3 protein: CSALGQGVYEQYF; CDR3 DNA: TGCAGTGCGCTCGGACAGGGGGTATACGAGCAGTACTTC
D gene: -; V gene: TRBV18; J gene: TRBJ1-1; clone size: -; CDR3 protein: CASSPTSRGLNTEAFF; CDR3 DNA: TGTGCCAGCTCACCGACGTCCCGGGGCCTTAACACTGAAGCTTTCTTT
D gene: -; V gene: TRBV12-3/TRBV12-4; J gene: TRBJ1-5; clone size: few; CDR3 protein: CASSANRDQPQHF; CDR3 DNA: TGTGCCAGCAGTGCCAACAGGGATCAGCCCCAGCATTTT
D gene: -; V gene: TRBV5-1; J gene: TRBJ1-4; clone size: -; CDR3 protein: CASSLDFNEKLFF; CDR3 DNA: TGCGCCAGCAGCTTGGACTTTAATGAAAAACTGTTTTTT
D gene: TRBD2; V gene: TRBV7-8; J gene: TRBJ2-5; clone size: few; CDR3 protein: CASSSARTSGIWGETQYF; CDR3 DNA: TGTGCCAGCAGCTCAGCCCGGACTAGCGGGATATGGGGAGAGACCCAGTACTTC
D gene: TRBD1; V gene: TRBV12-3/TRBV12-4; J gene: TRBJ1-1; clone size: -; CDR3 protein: CASSLAGTVEAFF; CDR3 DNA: TGTGCCAGCAGTTTAGCGGGGACAGTTGAAGCTTTCTTT
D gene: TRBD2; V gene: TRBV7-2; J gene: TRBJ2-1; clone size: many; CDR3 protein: CASSLVGSGGLYNEQFF; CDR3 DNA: TGTGCCAGCAGCTTAGTAGGTAGCGGGGGGCTTTACAATGAGCAGTTCTTC
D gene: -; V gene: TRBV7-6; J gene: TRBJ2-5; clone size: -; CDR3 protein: CASSLPIQWGEYQETQYF; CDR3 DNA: TGTGCCAGCAGCTTACCGATCCAGTGGGGGGAGTACCAAGAGACCCAGTACTTC
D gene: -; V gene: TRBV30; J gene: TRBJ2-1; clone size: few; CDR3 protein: CAWIKRRGDYNEQFF; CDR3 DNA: TGTGCCTGGATTAAAAGAAGGGGGGATTACAATGAGCAGTTCTTC
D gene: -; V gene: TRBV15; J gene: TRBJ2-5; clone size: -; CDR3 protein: CATSRPGKETQYF; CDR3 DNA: TGTGCCACCAGCCGCCCTGGGAAAGAGACCCAGTACTTC
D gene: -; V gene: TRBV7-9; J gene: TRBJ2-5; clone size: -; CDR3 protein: CASSQGAWRETQYF; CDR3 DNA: TGTGCCAGCAGCCAGGGAGCCTGGAGAGAGACCCAGTACTTC
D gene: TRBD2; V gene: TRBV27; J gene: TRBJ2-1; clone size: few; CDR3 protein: CASSLIAGYSYNEQFF; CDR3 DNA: TGTGCCAGCAGCCTTATAGCGGGATATTCCTACAATGAGCAGTTCTTC
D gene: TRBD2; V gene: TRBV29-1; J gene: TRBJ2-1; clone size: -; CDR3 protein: CSLGPSGTTEQFF; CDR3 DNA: TGCAGCTTGGGACCTAGCGGGACAACTGAGCAGTTCTTC
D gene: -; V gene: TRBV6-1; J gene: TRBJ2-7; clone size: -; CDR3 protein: CASSGDSGAYEQYF; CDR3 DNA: TGTGCCAGCAGTGGAGATTCAGGGGCCTACGAGCAGTACTTC
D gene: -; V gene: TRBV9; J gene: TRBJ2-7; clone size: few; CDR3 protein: CASSVDLMSGDFTEQYF; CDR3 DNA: TGTGCCAGCAGCGTAGATTTAATGTCAGGGGACTTCACCGAGCAGTACTTC
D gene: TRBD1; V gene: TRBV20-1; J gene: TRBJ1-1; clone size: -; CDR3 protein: CSAREEGAVKNTEAFF; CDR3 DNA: TGCAGTGCTAGAGAAGAGGGGGCCGTAAAGAACACTGAAGCTTTCTTT
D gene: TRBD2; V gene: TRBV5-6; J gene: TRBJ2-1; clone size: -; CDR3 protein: CASFVAGGGHEQFF; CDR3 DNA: TGTGCCAGCTTCGTAGCGGGAGGAGGTCATGAGCAGTTCTTC